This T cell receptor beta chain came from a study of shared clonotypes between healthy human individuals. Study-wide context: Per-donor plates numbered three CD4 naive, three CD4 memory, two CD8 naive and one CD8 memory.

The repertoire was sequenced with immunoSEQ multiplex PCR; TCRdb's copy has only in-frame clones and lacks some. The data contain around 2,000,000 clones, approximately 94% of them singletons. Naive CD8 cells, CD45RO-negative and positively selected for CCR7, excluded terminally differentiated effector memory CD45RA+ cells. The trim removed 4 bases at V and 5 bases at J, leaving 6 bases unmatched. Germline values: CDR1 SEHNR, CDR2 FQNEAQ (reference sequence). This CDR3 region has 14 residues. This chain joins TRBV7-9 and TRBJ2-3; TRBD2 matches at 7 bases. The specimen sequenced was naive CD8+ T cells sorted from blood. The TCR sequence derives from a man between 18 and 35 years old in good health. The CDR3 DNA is TGTGCCAGCAGCTCCCCAGGGAGGGTAGATACGCAGTATTTT. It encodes CASSSPGRVDTQYF. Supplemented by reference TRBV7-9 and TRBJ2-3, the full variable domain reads DTGVSQNPRHKITKRGQNVTFRCDPISEHNRLYWYRQTLGQGPEFLTYFQNEAQLEKSRLLSDRFSAERPKGSFSTLEIQRTEQGDSAMYLCASSSPGRVDTQYFGPGTRLTVL.